This T cell receptor beta chain was observed in a study of OX40 agonist ivuxolimab in advanced cancers. Whole-study findings and limits: CD8+ T cells averaged more expanded clones than CD4+.

The sample holds a few counts of this clone. What it recognizes is unknown. Libraries were prepared by immunoSEQ multiplex PCR; TCRdb keeps only in-frame clonotypes and omits some of them. This table has 15,000 to 25,000 clones, roughly 71% appearing once. This receptor was taken from an adult with an advanced solid tumor such as melanoma, head and neck, liver or kidney cancer. The sequences come from CD4+ or CD8+ T cells sorted from blood, collected in a trial of the OX40 agonist ivuxolimab.

The CDR3: CASSANGGLVEQFF. The CDR3 DNA follows: TGTGCCAGCAGCGCCAATGGGGGACTCGTTGAGCAGTTCTTC. This chain links TRBV7-2 with TRBJ2-1; perhaps TRBD2 as D (6 bases). This CDR3 contains 14 residues. Trimming pared 5 bases from V and 9 bases from J, leaving 17 bases between. Germline lookup yields CDR1 SGHTA and CDR2 FQGNSA.